This paragraph reports one T cell receptor beta chain. Its antigen is not identified. A junction boundary mismatches the germline segment, possibly from a read error. These data belong to a study of identical twins. Regarding the study as a whole: Excess twin sharing in beta out-of-frame sequences was weaker. Zero-insertion results could be subject to partial confounding by invariant MAIT and iNKT cells. Model-predicted out-of-frame TCR alpha sharing fell below observed values in monozygotic twins.

TCRdb re-analysed the 5' RACE reads in MiXCR, keeping a single row per CDR3 protein. The table records approximately 350,000 distinct CDR3 sequences, around an eighth of them present only once. The germline gives CDR1 SGHRS, CDR2 YFSETQ. The CDR3 is 17 residues long. The sample also formed part of further work on yellow fever vaccine responses in identical twins.

This clonotype was obtained from a woman between 18 and 29 years old in good health. The chain has TRBV5-1 and TRBJ2-3; TRBD1 aligns across 7 bases. Sequenced material: CD8+ T cells sorted from blood. CDR3 sequence: CASSAPDRPVGTDKQYF. The CDR3 DNA reads as TGCGCCAGCAGCGCCCCGGACAGGCCCGTGGGCACAGATAAGCAGTATTTT.